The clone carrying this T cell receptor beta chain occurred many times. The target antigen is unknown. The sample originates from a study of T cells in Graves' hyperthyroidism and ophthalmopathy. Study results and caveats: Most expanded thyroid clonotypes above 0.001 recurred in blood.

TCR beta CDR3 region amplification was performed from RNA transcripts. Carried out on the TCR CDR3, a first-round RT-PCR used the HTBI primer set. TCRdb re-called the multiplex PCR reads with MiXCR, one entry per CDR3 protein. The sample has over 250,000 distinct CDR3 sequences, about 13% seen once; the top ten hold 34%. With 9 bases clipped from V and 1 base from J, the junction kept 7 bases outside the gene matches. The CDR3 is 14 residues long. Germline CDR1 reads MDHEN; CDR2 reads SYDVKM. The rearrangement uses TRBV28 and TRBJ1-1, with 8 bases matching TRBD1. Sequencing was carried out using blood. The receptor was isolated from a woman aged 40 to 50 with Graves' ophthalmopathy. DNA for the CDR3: TGTGCCAGTACCTCCGGGACAGGGAACACTGAAGCTTTCTTT. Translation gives CASTSGTGNTEAFF.